The rows below give T cell receptor beta chains drawn from one sample of a study of post-analysis software for immune sequencing data. TCRdb passed the PCR reads through MiXCR, listing each CDR3 protein once. The sample lists 650,000 to 850,000 distinct CDR3 sequences; around 46% were seen once. Sample: blood. Source of these receptors: a girl aged 10 to 17 with multiple sclerosis. Both conserved end residues are part of each CDR3.

V gene	J gene	CDR3 protein
TRBV18	TRBJ2-1	CASSPIQGGNNEQFF
TRBV11-2	TRBJ2-1	CASSKLAGDLSYNEQFF
TRBV7-2	TRBJ2-4	CASSSRGALAKNIQYF
TRBV5-1	TRBJ2-3	CASSLLFTDTQYF
TRBV25-1	TRBJ2-3	CASSAGRQATDTQYF
TRBV20-1	TRBJ1-2	CSAGTGLFYGYTF
TRBV10-3	TRBJ1-5	CAISASRGANQPQHF
TRBV7-2	TRBJ2-1	CASSPGQKYNEQFF
TRBV10-3	.	CAISEFGEQYF
TRBV10-3	TRBJ2-1	CAISALAGSSYNEQFF
TRBV20-1	TRBJ2-4	CSAPLEGGHIQYF
TRBV2	TRBJ2-4	CASSETSGMNIQYF
TRBV5-5	TRBJ1-2	CASRPDRGKNYGYTF
TRBV20-1	TRBJ2-2	CSAREDSLNTGELFF
TRBV20-1	TRBJ1-6	CSAKGQTSPLHF
TRBV12-3/TRBV12-4	TRBJ2-3	CASSRTSGYTDTQYF
TRBV12-3/TRBV12-4	TRBJ2-7	CASRTGTPSEQYF
TRBV29-1	TRBJ1-5	CSVEPGGLNQPQHF
TRBV20-1	TRBJ2-3	CSAGLASSSDTQYF
TRBV27	TRBJ2-7	CASGSYDRFYEQYF
TRBV7-2	TRBJ2-5	CASSLPLGLKETQYF
TRBV12-3/TRBV12-4	TRBJ2-1	CASRYQSLGNEQFF
TRBV9	TRBJ2-1	CASSQSLISYNEQFF
TRBV20-1	TRBJ2-7	CSASHPLAGVYEQYF
TRBV14	TRBJ1-2	CASSQGRGTPNYGYTF
TRBV24-1	TRBJ2-1	CATSRMAYNEQFF
TRBV20-1	TRBJ2-5	CSARASGQETQYF
TRBV20-1	.	CSAGKPGGGETQYF
TRBV16	TRBJ1-2	CASSQSWVANYGYTF
TRBV20-1	TRBJ1-2	CSGPVLEGYTF
TRBV15	TRBJ2-4	CATSRGDYVPNIQYF
TRBV29-1	TRBJ2-7	CSASGQAANEQYF
TRBV19	TRBJ1-5	CASRITGIGNQPQHF
TRBV20-1	TRBJ2-1	CSANSGGSIHNEQFF
TRBV25-1	TRBJ1-2	CASSLQGAGYTF
TRBV7-9	TRBJ2-7	CASSWTGTYEQYF
TRBV5-1	TRBJ1-1	CASSLPGQGVATEAFF
TRBV7-9	TRBJ2-7	CASSQGAVSSYEQYF
TRBV20-1	TRBJ1-6	CSARGRVGNSPLHF
TRBV7-8	TRBJ2-7	CASSLVETAISYEQYF
TRBV24-1	TRBJ1-1	CATSDFGGKAFF
TRBV5-1	TRBJ2-1	CASGVKLAGVDSEQFF
TRBV6-6	TRBJ2-5	CASSGSPGGVDNEQYF
TRBV5-1	TRBJ2-7	CASSLDPASGPYNYEQYF
TRBV5-6	TRBJ2-5	CASSLERWVETQYF
TRBV10-3	TRBJ2-5	CAAQGIQETQYF
TRBV7-9	TRBJ1-6	CASSRLDSYNSPLHF
TRBV9	TRBJ2-7	CASSVEGGGEYEQYF
TRBV29-1	TRBJ2-5	CSAEFEREGLETQYF
TRBV20-1	TRBJ2-7	CSAPGTFYEQYF
TRBV13	TRBJ2-5	CASSTTGNRETLETQYF